Listed below are T cell receptor beta chains from one sample, sequenced in a study of cytomegalovirus exposure and HLA in healthy donors. Profiling relied on immunoSEQ multiplex PCR, and the TCRdb table lists in-frame clones only, not all of them. This table has 35,000 to 50,000 clones, roughly 93% appearing once. The sequencing input was PBMCs. All receptors come from a woman between 18 and 30 years old in good health and CMV-seronegative. The CDR3 runs from the conserved cysteine through the conserved F or W. D genes are given only for firm matches. Expanded clones get a size class; other rows say once, few or many, or leave the size out.

v_gene: TRBV10-3; d_gene: TRBD1; abundance: once; j_gene: TRBJ1-5; CDR3nt: TGTGCCATCCGAGATCAGGGGGAGAGCAATCAGCCCCAGCATTTT; CDR3aa: CAIRDQGESNQPQHF
v_gene: TRBV2; d_gene: -; abundance: -; j_gene: TRBJ2-3; CDR3nt: TGTGCCAGCAGTGAGGAACAGTTCACAGATACGCAGTATTTT; CDR3aa: CASSEEQFTDTQYF
v_gene: TRBV4-1; d_gene: TRBD1; abundance: -; j_gene: TRBJ2-1; CDR3nt: TGCGCCAGCAGCCAAACCGGGACAGACAATGAGCAGTTCTTC; CDR3aa: CASSQTGTDNEQFF
v_gene: TRBV28; d_gene: TRBD2; abundance: -; j_gene: TRBJ2-1; CDR3nt: TGTGCCAGCAGTTCTCGACTAGCGGGAGACAATGAGCAGTTCTTC; CDR3aa: CASSSRLAGDNEQFF
v_gene: TRBV7-2; d_gene: TRBD1; abundance: -; j_gene: TRBJ1-2; CDR3nt: TGTGCCAGCAGCGTATCCACGGGACAGGGCTATGGCTACACCTTC; CDR3aa: CASSVSTGQGYGYTF
v_gene: TRBV7-9; d_gene: -; abundance: -; j_gene: TRBJ2-2; CDR3nt: TGTGCCAGCAGCCCCCTGGGGGGGACAAAAAACACCGGGGAGCTGTTTTTT; CDR3aa: CASSPLGGTKNTGELFF
v_gene: TRBV6-1; d_gene: -; abundance: -; j_gene: TRBJ1-1; CDR3nt: TGTGCCACAGGGGTTTTTGCCACTGAAGCTTTCTTT; CDR3aa: CATGVFATEAFF
v_gene: TRBV5-1; d_gene: TRBD2; abundance: once; j_gene: TRBJ2-3; CDR3nt: TGCGCCAGCAGCGGAAGCGGGGGGTATTCAGATACGCAGTATTTT; CDR3aa: CASSGSGGYSDTQYF
v_gene: TRBV9; d_gene: TRBD1; abundance: -; j_gene: TRBJ2-3; CDR3nt: TGTGCCAGCAGCTCACAGGGGCTGGACACAGATACGCAGTATTTT; CDR3aa: CASSSQGLDTDTQYF
v_gene: TRBV14; d_gene: -; abundance: -; j_gene: TRBJ2-3; CDR3nt: TGTGCCAGCAGCCAAGGGCTCTTATCTAGCACAGATACGCAGTATTTT; CDR3aa: CASSQGLLSSTDTQYF
v_gene: TRBV19; d_gene: TRBD1; abundance: -; j_gene: TRBJ2-5; CDR3nt: TGTGCCAGTAGATCGCAGGGGGCGACGGGGGAGACCCAGTACTTC; CDR3aa: CASRSQGATGETQYF
v_gene: TRBV27; d_gene: -; abundance: -; j_gene: TRBJ2-7; CDR3nt: TGTGCCAGCAGTCCACCTCAGGGGAGCTCCTACGAGCAGTACTTC; CDR3aa: CASSPPQGSSYEQYF
v_gene: TRBV5-1; d_gene: TRBD1; abundance: few; j_gene: TRBJ2-7; CDR3nt: TGCGCCAGCAGCTGGACAGGGGGCTCCTACGAGCAGTACTTC; CDR3aa: CASSWTGGSYEQYF
v_gene: TRBV5-6; d_gene: TRBD1; abundance: once; j_gene: TRBJ2-7; CDR3nt: TGTGCCAGCAGCTTGGGGCAGGGGGTCCACGAGCAGTACTTC; CDR3aa: CASSLGQGVHEQYF
v_gene: TRBV19; d_gene: TRBD2; abundance: -; j_gene: TRBJ2-2; CDR3nt: TGTGCCAGTACCCTCGTAGCGGGGGGGCTGACCGGGGAGCTGTTTTTT; CDR3aa: CASTLVAGGLTGELFF